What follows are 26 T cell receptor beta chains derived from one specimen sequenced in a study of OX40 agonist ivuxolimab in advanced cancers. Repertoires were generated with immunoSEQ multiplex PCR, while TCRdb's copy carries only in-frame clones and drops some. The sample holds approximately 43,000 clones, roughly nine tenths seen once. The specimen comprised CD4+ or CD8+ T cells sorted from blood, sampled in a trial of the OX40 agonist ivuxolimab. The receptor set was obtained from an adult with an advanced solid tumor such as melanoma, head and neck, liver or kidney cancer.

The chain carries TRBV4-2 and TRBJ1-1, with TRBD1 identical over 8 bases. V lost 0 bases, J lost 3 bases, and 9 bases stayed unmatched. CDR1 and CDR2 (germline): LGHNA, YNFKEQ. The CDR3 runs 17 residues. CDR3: CASSQDGIAGGYTEAFF. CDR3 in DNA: TGTGCCAGCAGCCAAGATGGGATTGCAGGGGGCTACACTGAAGCTTTCTTT.

CDR3 protein: CASSSLGLAGGNEQFF. CDR3 DNA: TGTGCCAGCAGCTCACTCGGACTAGCGGGGGGGAATGAGCAGTTCTTC. The gene calls are TRBV7-9 and TRBJ2-1, with TRBD2 matching 15 bases. Trimming cost V 4 bases and J 7 bases; bases outside gene matches: 5. The CDR3 consists of 16 residues. The germline V gene encodes CDR1 SEHNR and CDR2 FQNEAQ (reference sequence).

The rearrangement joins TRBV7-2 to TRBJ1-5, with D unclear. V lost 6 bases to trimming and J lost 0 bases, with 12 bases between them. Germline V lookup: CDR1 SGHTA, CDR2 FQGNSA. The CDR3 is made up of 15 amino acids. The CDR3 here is CASSYNSYSNQPQHF. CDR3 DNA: TGTGCCAGCAGTTATAATAGTTATAGCAATCAGCCCCAGCATTTT.

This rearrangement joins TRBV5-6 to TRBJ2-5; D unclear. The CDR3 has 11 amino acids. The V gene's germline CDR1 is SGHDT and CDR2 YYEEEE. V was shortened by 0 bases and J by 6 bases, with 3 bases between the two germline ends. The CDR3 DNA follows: TGTGCCAGCAGCTTGGAGAAGACCCAGTACTTC. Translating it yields CASSLEKTQYF.

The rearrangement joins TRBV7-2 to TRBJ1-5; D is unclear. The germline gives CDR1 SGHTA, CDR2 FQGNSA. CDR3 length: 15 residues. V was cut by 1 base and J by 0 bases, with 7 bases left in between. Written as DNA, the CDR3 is TGTGCCAGCAGCTTAGTGGGCGATAGCAATCAGCCCCAGCATTTT. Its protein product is CASSLVGDSNQPQHF.

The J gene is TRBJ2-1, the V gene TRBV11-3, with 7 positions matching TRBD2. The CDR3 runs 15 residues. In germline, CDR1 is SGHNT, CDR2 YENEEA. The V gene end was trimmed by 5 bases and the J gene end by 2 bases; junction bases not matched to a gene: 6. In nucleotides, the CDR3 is TGTGCCAGCAGCCCCGGGGGGATACCCTACAATGAGCAGTTCTTC. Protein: CASSPGGIPYNEQFF.

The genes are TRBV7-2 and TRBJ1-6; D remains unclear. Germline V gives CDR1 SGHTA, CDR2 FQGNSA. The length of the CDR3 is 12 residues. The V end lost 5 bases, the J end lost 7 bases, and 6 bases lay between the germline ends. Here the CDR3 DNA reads TGTGCCAGCAGCCGTGCCAATTCACCCCTCCACTTT. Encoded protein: CASSRANSPLHF.

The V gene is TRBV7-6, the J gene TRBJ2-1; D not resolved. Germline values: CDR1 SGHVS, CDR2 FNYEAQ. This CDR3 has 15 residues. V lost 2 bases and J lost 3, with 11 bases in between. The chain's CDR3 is CASSLSRPGYNEQFF. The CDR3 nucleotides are TGTGCCAGCAGCTTAAGCAGGCCGGGCTACAATGAGCAGTTCTTC.

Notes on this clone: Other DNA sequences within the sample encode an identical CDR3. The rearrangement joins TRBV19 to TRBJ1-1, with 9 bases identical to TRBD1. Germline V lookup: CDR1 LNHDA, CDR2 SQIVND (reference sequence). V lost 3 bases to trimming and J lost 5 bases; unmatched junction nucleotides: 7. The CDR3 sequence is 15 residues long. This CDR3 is CASSIGTGWGTEAFF. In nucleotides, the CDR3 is TGTGCCAGTAGTATTGGGACAGGGTGGGGGACTGAAGCTTTCTTT.

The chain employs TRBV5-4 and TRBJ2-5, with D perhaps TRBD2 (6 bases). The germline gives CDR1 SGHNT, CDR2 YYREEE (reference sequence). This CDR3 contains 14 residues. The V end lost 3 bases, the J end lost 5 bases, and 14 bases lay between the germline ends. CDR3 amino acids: CASSSPTSPETQYF. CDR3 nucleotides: TGTGCCAGCAGCTCACCGACTAGTCCGGAGACCCAGTACTTC.

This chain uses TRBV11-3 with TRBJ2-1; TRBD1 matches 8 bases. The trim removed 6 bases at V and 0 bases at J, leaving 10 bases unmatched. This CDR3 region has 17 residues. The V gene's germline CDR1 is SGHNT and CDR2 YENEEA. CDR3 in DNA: TGTGCCAGCAGTTCGACAGGGGATTCAAGCTCCTACAATGAGCAGTTCTTC. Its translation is CASSSTGDSSSYNEQFF.

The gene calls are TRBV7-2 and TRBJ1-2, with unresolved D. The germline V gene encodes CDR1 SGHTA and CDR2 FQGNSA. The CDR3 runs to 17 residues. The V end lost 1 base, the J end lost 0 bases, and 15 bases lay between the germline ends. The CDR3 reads CASSLGIGPTSNYGYTF. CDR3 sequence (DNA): TGTGCCAGCAGCTTAGGTATTGGGCCCACCTCTAACTATGGCTACACCTTC.

CDR3 region: CASSFRQGALNTEAFF. Here the CDR3 DNA reads TGCGCCAGCAGCTTTCGACAGGGGGCCTTGAACACTGAAGCTTTCTTT. The chain carries TRBV5-1 and TRBJ1-1; TRBD1 agrees at 10 bases. J gave up 0 bases and V 2 bases, and 4 bases lay outside the gene matches. The CDR3 extends over 16 amino acids. CDR1 is SGHRS, CDR2 YFSETQ, per germline.

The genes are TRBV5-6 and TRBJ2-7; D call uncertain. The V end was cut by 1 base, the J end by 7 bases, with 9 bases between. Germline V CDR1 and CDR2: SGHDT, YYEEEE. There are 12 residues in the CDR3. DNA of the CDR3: TGTGCCAGCAGCTTGACGGACGGAGAGCAGTACTTC. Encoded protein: CASSLTDGEQYF.

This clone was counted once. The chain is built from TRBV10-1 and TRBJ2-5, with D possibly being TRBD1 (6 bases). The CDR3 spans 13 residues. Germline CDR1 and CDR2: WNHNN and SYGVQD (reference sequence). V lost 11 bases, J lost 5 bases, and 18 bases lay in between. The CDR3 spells CACLKQGRETQYF. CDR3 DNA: TGCGCCTGCCTGAAACAGGGTCGGGAGACCCAGTACTTC.

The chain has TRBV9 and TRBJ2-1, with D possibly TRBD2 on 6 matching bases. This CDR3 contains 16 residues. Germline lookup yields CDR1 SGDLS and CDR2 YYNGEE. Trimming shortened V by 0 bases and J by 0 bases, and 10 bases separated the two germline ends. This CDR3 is CASSVVAGSSYNEQFF. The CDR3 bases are TGTGCCAGCAGCGTAGTTGCGGGGAGCTCCTACAATGAGCAGTTCTTC. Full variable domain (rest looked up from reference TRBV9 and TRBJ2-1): DSGVTQTPKHLITATGQRVTLRCSPRSGDLSVYWYQQSLDQGLQFLIQYYNGEERAKGNILERFSAQQFPDLHSELNLSSLELGDSALYFCASSVVAGSSYNEQFFGPGTRLTVL.

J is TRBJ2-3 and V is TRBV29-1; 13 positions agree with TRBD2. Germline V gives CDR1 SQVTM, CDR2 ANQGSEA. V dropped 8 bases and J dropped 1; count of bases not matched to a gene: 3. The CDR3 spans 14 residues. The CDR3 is CSSGLAGGTDTQYF. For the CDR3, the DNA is TGCAGCTCCGGACTAGCGGGGGGCACAGATACGCAGTATTTT.

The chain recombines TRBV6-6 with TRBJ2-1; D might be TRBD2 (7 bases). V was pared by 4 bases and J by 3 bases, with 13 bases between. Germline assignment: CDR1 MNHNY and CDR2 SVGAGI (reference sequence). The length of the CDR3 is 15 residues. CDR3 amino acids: CASSSRGGGYNEQFF. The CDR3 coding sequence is TGTGCCAGCAGTTCCAGGGGAGGGGGCTACAATGAGCAGTTCTTC.

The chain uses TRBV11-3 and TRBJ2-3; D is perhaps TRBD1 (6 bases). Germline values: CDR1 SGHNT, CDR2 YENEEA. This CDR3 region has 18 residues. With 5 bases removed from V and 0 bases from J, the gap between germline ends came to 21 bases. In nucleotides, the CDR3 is TGTGCCAGCAGCCCCCCGGGTTGGCAGGACAGTAGCACAGATACGCAGTATTTT. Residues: CASSPPGWQDSSTDTQYF. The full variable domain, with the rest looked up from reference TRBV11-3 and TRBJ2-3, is EAGVVQSPRYKIIEKKQPVAFWCNPISGHNTLYWYLQNLGQGPELLIRYENEEAVDDSQLPKDRFSAERLKGVDSTLKIQPAELGDSAVYLCASSPPGWQDSSTDTQYFGPGTRLTVL.

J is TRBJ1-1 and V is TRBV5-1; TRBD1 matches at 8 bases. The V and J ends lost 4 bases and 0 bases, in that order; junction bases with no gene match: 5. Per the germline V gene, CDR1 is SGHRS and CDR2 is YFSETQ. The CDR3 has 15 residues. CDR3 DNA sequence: TGCGCCAGCAGCCTCGGACAGGGTATGAACACTGAAGCTTTCTTT. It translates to CASSLGQGMNTEAFF.

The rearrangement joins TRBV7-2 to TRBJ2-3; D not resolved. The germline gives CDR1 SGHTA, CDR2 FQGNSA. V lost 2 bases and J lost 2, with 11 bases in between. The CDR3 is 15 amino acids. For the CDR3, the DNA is TGTGCCAGCAGCTTACTCCCCCTTGTCACAGATACGCAGTATTTT. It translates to CASSLLPLVTDTQYF.

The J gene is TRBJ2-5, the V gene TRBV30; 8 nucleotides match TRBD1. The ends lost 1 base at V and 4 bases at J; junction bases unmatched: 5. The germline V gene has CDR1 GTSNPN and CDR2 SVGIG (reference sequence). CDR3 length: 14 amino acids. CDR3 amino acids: CAWSERQGIETQYF. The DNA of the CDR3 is TGTGCCTGGAGTGAGAGACAGGGGATAGAGACCCAGTACTTC.

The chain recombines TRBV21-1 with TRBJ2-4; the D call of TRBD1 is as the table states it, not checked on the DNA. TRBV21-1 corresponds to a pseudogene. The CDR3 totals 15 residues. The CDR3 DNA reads TGTGCCAGCAGCTCACGACATTTAGCCAAAAACATTCAGTACTTC. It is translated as CASSSRHLAKNIQYF.

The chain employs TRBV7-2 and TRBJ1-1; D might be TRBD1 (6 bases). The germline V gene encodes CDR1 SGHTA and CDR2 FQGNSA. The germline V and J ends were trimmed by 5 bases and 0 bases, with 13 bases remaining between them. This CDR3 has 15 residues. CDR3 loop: CASSPVQGMNTEAFF. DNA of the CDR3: TGTGCCAGCAGCCCTGTACAGGGAATGAACACTGAAGCTTTCTTT. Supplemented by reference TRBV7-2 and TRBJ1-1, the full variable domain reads GAGVSQSPSNKVTEKGKDVELRCDPISGHTALYWYRQSLGQGLEFLIYFQGNSAPDKSGLPSDRFSAERTGGSVSTLTIQRTQQEDSAVYLCASSPVQGMNTEAFFGQGTRLTVV.

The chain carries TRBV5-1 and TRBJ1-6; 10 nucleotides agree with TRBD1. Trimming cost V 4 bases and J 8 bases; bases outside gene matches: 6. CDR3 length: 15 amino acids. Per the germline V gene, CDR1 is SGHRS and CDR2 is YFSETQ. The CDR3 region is CASSPGTGDDSPLHF. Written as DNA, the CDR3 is TGCGCCAGCAGCCCGGGGACAGGGGATGATTCACCCCTCCACTTT.

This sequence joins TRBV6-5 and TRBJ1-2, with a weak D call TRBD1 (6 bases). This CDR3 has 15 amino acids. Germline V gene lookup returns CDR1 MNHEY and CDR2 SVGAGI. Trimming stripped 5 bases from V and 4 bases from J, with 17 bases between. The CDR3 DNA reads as TGTGCCAGCAGTCACCGGAAGGGGGACGCCTATGGCTACACCTTC. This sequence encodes CASSHRKGDAYGYTF.